This TCR beta chain was observed in a study of cytomegalovirus exposure and HLA in healthy donors. A remark on this clone: What it recognizes is unknown.

CDR1 is LGHNA and CDR2 is YNFKEQ in the germline V gene. The V end was cut by 4 bases, the J end by 1 base, with 10 bases between. The CDR3 covers 14 residues. Vbeta (60) and Jbeta (13) primers were used in the PCR. Produced via immunoSEQ multiplex PCR; TCRdb's table is partial and in-frame only. The sample yields 120,000 or so clones, 70% to 80% seen once. The study's findings and limits: Within a later analysis, the majority of CMV-associated TCR beta chains appeared HLA-restricted.

Specimen: PBMCs. The chain couples TRBV4-2 to TRBJ2-5, with D maybe TRBD2 (5 bases). The TCR sequence derives from a man aged 30 to 45 in good health and CMV-seronegative. The CDR3 nucleotides read TGTGCCAGCAGCCCCCGGGCGGGCCAAGAGACCCAGTACTTC. Its protein product is CASSPRAGQETQYF.